Detailed here is one TCR beta chain. The sample is drawn from a study of T cells in Graves' hyperthyroidism and ophthalmopathy. There were TCR beta CDR3 regions amplified from RNA transcripts. TCR CDR3 underwent first-round RT-PCR with the HTBI primer set. TCRdb ran MiXCR on the multiplex PCR reads and lists one entry per CDR3 protein. The sample holds about 640,000 distinct CDR3 sequences, roughly 20% seen once. The CDR3 sequence is 15 residues long. The germline V gene encodes CDR1 MDHEN and CDR2 SYDVKM. V trimming: 8 bases; J trimming: 1 base; junction bases outside the gene matches: 10. The rearrangement uses TRBV28 and TRBJ2-5, with 7 bases lining up with TRBD2. The sequence was obtained from a man aged 25 to 40 with Graves' ophthalmopathy. Sequencing was done on a sample of blood. The CDR3 nucleotides are TGTGCCAGCTCCTACGGGGGGTCGGGCCAAGAGACCCAGTACTTC. It is translated as CASSYGGSGQETQYF.